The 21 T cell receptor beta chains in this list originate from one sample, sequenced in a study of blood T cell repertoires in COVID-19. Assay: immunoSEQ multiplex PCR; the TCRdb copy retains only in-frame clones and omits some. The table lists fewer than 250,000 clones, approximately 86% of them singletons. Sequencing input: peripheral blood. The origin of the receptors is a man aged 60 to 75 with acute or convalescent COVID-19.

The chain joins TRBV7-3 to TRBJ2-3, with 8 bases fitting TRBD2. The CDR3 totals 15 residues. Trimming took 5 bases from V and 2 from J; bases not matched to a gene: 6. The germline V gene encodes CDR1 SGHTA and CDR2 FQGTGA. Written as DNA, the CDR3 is TGTGCCAGCAGCATTGGCGGGGGGTTCACAGATACGCAGTATTTT. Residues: CASSIGGGFTDTQYF.

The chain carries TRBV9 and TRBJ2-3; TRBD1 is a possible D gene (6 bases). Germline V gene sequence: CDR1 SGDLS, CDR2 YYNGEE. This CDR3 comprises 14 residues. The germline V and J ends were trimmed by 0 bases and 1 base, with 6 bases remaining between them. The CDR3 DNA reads TGTGCCAGCAGCGTAGAGGGGGGCACAGATACGCAGTATTTT. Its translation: CASSVEGGTDTQYF.

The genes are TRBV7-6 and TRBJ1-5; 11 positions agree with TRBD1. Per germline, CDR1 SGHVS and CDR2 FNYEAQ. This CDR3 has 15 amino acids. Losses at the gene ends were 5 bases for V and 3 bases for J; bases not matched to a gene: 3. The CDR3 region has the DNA TGTGCCAGCAGCGTGGACAGGGGGCACAATCAGCCCCAGCATTTT. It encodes CASSVDRGHNQPQHF.

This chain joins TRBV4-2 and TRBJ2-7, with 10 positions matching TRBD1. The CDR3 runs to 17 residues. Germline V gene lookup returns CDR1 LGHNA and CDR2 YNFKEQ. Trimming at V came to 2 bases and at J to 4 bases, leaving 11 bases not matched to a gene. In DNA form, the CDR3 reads TGTGCCAGCAGCCAACCGCGACAGGGGGCGCTCCTTTACGAGCAGTACTTC. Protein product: CASSQPRQGALLYEQYF.

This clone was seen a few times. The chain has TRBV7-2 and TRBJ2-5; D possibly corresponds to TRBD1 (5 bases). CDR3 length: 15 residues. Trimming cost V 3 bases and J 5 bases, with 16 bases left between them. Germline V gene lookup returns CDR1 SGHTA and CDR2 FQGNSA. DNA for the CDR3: TGTGCCAGCAGCTTTGGCGTATCATCAGGGGAGACCCAGTACTTC. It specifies CASSFGVSSGETQYF.

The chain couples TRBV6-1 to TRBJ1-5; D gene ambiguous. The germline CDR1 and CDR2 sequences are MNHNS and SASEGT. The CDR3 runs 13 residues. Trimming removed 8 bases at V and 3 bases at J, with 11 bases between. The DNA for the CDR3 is TGTGCCAGCGAAACAGTTTCCAATCAGCCCCAGCATTTT. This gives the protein CASETVSNQPQHF.

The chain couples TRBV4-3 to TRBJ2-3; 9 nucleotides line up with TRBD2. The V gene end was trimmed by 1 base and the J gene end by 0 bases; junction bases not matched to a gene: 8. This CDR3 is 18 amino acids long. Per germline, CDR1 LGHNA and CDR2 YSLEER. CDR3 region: CASSQATSGGMSTDTQYF. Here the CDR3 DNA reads TGCGCCAGCAGCCAAGCGACTAGCGGAGGGATGAGCACAGATACGCAGTATTTT.

The CDR3 DNA follows: TGTGCCAGCAGTGTAGACTATGGCTACACCTTC. Translated, it gives CASSVDYGYTF. The V and J genes are TRBV2 and TRBJ1-2, with D hard to call. This CDR3 is 11 amino acids long. The germline V and J ends were trimmed by 4 bases and 3 bases, with 3 bases remaining between them. Per germline, CDR1 SNHLY and CDR2 FYNNEI.

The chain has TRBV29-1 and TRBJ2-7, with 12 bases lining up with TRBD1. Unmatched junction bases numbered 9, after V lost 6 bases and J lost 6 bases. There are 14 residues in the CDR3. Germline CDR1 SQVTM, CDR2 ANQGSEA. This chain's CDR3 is CSVVRDRGPGEQYF. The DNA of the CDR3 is TGCAGCGTCGTAAGGGACAGGGGGCCTGGCGAGCAGTACTTC.

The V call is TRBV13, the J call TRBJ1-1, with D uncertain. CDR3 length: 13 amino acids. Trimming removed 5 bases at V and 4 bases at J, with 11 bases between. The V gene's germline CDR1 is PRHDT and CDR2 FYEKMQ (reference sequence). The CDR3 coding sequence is TGTGCCAGCAGCCCCCAAGCGGGCACTGAAGCTTTCTTT. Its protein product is CASSPQAGTEAFF.

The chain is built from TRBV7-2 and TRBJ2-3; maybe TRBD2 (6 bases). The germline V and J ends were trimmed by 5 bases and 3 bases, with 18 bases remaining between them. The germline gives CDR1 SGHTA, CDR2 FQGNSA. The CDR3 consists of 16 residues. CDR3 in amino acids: CASSIRLGGGTDTQYF. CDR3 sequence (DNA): TGTGCCAGCAGCATTAGATTGGGAGGTGGAACAGATACGCAGTATTTT.

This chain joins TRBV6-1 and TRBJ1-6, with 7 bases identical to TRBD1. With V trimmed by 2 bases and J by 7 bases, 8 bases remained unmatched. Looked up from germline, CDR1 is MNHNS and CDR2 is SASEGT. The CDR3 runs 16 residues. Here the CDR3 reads CASSERTGGGNSPLHF. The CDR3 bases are TGTGCCAGCAGTGAAAGGACAGGAGGCGGAAATTCACCCCTCCACTTT.

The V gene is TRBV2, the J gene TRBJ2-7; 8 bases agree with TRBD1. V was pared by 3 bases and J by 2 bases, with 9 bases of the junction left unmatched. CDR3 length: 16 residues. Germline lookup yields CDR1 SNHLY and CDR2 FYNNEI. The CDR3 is CASSDPVDRGTYEQYF. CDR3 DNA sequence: TGTGCCAGCAGTGACCCCGTCGACAGGGGAACCTACGAGCAGTACTTC.

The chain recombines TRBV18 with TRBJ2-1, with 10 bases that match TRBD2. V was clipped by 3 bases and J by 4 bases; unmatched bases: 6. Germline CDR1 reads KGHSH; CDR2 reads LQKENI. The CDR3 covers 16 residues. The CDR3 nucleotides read TGTGCCAGCTCACCTAGCGGGGGGACCCAATACAATGAGCAGTTCTTC. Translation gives CASSPSGGTQYNEQFF.

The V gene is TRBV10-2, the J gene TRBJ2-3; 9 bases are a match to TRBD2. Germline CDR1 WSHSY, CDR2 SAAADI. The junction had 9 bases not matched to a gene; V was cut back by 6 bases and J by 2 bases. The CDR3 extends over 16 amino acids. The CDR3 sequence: CASRGWRGGSTDTQYF. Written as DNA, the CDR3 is TGCGCCAGCAGAGGGTGGCGGGGGGGCTCCACAGATACGCAGTATTTT.

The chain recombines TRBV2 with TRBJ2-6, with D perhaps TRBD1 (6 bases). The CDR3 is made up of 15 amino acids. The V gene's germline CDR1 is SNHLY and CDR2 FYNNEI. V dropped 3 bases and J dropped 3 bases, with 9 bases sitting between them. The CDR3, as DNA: TGTGCCAGCAGTGAGAGGGGGAATGGGGCCAACGTCCTGACTTTC. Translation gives CASSERGNGANVLTF.

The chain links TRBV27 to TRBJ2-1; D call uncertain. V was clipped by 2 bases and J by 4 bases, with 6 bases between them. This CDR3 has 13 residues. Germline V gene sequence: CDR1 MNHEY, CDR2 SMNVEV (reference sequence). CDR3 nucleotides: TGTGCCAGCAGTTTAACCGAGTACAATGAGCAGTTCTTC. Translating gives CASSLTEYNEQFF.

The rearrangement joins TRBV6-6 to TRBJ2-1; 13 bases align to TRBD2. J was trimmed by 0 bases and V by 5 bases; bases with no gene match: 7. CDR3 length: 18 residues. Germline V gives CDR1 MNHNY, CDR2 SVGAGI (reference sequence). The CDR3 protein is CASSPGTSGVYSYNEQFF. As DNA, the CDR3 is TGTGCCAGCAGTCCGGGGACTAGCGGGGTCTACTCCTACAATGAGCAGTTCTTC.

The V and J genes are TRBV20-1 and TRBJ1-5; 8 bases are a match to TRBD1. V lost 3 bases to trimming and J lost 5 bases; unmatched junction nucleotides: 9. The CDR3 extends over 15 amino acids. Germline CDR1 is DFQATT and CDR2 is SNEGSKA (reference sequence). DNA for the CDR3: TGCAGTGCTAGTGACAGGGGACGGGCGGATCAGCCCCAGCATTTT. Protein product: CSASDRGRADQPQHF.

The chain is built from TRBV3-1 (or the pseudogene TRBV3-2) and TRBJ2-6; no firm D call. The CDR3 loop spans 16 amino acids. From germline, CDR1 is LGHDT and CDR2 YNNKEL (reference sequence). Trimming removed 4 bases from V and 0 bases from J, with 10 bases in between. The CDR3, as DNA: TGTGCCAGCAGCCCCAGAACTAACTCTGGGGCCAACGTCCTGACTTTC. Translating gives CASSPRTNSGANVLTF.

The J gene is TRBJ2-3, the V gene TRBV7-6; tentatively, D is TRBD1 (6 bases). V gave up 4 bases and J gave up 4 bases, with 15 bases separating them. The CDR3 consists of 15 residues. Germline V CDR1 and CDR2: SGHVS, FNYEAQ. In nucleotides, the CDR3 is TGTGCCAGCAGCTCGGGACAAGGGGAAGCAGATACGCAGTATTTT. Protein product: CASSSGQGEADTQYF.